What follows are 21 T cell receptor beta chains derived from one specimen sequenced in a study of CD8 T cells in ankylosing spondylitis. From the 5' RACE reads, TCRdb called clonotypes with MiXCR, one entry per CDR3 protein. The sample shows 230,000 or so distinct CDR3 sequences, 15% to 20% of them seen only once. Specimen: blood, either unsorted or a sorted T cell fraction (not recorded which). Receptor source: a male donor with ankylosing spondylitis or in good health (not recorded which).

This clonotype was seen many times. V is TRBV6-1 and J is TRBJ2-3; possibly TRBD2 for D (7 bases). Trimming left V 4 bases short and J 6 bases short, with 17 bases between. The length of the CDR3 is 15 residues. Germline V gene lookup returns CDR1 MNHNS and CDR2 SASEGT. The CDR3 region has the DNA TGTGCCAGCAGTGCTTCGTGGGAGGGGGGTGATACGCAGTATTTT. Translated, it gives CASSASWEGGDTQYF.

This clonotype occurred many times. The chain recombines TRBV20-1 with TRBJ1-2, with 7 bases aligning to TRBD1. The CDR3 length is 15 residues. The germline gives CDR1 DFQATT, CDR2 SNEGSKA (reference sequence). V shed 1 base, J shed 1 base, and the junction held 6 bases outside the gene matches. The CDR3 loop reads CSARGFGQDNYGYTF. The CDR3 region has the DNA TGCAGTGCTAGAGGTTTTGGACAGGATAACTATGGCTACACCTTC.

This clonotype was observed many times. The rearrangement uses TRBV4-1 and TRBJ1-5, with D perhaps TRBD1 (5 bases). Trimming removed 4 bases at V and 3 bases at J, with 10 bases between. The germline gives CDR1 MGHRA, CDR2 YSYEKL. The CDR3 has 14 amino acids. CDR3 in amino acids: CASSPGGSNQPQHF. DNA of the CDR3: TGCGCCAGCAGCCCGGGGGGGTCCAATCAGCCCCAGCATTTT.

Written as DNA, the CDR3 is TGTGCCAGCAGCCAGGTCCCCTCGGAGCAGTACTTC. Translating it yields CASSQVPSEQYF. The genes are TRBV12-3 or TRBV12-4 and TRBJ2-7; no firm D call. V lost 6 bases and J lost 7, with 13 bases in between. The CDR3 has 12 residues.

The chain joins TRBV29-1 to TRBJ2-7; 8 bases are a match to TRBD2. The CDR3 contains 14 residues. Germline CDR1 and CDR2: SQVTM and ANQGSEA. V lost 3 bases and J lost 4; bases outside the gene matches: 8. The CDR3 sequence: CSVEASGPTYEQYF. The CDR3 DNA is TGCAGCGTTGAGGCTAGCGGGCCAACGTACGAGCAGTACTTC.

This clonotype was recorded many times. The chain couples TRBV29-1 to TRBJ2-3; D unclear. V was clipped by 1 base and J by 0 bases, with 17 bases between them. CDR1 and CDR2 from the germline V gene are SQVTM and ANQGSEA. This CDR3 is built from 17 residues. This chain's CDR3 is CSVEGPLSAGSTDTQYF. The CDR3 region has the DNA TGCAGCGTTGAAGGTCCGTTATCGGCCGGAAGCACAGATACGCAGTATTTT.

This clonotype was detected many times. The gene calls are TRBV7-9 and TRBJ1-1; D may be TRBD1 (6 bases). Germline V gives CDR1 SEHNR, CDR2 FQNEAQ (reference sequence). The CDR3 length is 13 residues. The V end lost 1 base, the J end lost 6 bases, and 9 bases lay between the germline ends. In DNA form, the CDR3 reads TGTGCCAGCAGCTTAGAGGGGGGGGCTGAAGCTTTCTTT. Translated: CASSLEGGAEAFF. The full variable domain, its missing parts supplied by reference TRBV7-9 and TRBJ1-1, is DTGVSQNPRHKITKRGQNVTFRCDPISEHNRLYWYRQTLGQGPEFLTYFQNEAQLEKSRLLSDRFSAERPKGSFSTLEIQRTEQGDSAMYLCASSLEGGAEAFFGQGTRLTVV.

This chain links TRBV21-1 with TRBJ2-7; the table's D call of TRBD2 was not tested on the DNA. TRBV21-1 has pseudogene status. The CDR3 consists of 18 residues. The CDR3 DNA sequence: TGTGCCAGCAGCATTGGACTAGCGGGAGAGGGGGACTCCTACGAGCAGTACTTC. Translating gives CASSIGLAGEGDSYEQYF.

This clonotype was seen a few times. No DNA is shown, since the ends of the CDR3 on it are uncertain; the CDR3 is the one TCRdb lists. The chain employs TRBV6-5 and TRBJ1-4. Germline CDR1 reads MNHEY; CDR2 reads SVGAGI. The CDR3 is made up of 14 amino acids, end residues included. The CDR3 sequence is CASSSSGTNEKLFF.

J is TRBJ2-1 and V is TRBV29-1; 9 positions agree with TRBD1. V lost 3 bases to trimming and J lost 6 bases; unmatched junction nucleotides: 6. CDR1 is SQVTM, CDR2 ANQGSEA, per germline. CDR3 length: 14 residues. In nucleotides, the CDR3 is TGCAGCGTTGACCGGGACAGGGTGATCAATGAGCAGTTCTTC. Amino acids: CSVDRDRVINEQFF.

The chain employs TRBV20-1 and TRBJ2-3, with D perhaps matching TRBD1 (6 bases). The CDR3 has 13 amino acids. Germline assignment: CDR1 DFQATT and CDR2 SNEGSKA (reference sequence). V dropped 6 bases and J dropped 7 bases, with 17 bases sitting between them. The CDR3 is CSADPRDTHTQYF. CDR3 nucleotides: TGCAGTGCGGACCCCCGGGACACTCATACGCAGTATTTT.

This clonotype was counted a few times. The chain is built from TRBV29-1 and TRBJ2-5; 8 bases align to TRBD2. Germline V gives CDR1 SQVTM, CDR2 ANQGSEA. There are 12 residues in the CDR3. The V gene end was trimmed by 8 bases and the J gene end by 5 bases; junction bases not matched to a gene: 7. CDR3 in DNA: TGCAGCACGAGCGGGAGTGGGGAGACCCAGTACTTC. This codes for CSTSGSGETQYF.

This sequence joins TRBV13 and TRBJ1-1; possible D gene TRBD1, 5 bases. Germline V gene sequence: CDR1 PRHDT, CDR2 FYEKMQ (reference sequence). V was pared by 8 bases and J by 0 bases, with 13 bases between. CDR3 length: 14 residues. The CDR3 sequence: CASFKGKMNTEAFF. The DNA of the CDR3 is TGTGCCAGCTTCAAGGGGAAGATGAACACTGAAGCTTTCTTT.

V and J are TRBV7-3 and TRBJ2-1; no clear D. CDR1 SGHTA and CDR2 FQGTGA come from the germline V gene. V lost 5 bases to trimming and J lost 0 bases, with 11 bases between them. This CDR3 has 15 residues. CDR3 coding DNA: TGTGCCAGCAGCGACATGGTCAGCTCCTACAATGAGCAGTTCTTC. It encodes CASSDMVSSYNEQFF.

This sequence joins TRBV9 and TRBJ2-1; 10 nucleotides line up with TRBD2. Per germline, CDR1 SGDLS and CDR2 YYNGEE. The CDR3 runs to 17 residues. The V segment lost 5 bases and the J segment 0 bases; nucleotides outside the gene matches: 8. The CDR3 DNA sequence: TGTGCCAGCAGTGCTAGCGGGAGTTTTGGCTCCTACAATGAGCAGTTCTTC. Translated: CASSASGSFGSYNEQFF. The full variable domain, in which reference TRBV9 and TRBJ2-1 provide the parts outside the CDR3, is DSGVTQTPKHLITATGQRVTLRCSPRSGDLSVYWYQQSLDQGLQFLIQYYNGEERAKGNILERFSAQQFPDLHSELNLSSLELGDSALYFCASSASGSFGSYNEQFFGPGTRLTVL.

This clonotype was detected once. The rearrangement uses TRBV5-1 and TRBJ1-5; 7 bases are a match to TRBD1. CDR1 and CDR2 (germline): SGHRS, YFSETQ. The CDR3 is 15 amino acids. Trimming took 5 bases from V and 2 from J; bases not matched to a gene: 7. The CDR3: CASSSQGEGNQPQHF. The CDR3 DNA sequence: TGCGCCAGCAGTTCCCAGGGGGAAGGCAATCAGCCCCAGCATTTT. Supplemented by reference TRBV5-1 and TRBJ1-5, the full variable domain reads KAGVTQTPRYLIKTRGQQVTLSCSPISGHRSVSWYQQTPGQGLQFLFEYFSETQRNKGNFPGRFSGRQFSNSRSEMNVSTLELGDSALYLCASSSQGEGNQPQHFGDGTRLSIL.

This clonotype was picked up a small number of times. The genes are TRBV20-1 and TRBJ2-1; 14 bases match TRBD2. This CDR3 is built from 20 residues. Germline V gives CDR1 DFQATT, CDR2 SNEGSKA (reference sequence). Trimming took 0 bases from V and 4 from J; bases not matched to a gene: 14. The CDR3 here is CSARDGVVRTSGRHYNEQFF. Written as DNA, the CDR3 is TGCAGTGCTAGAGATGGGGTGGTTAGGACTAGCGGGAGGCATTACAATGAGCAGTTCTTC.

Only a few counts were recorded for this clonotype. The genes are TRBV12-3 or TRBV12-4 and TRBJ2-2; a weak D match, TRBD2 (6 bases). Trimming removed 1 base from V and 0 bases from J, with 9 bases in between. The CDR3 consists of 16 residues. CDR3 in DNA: TGTGCCAGCAGTTTAGGTCCGGGGGCGAACACCGGGGAGCTGTTTTTT. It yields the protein CASSLGPGANTGELFF.

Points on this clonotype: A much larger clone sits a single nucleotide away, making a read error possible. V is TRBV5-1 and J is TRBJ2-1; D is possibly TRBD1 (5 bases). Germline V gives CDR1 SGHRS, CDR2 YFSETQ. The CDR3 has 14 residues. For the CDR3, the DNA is TGCGCCAGCAGCTCTAGGGGATCCTGCAATGAGCAGTTCTTC. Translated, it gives CASSSRGSCNEQFF.

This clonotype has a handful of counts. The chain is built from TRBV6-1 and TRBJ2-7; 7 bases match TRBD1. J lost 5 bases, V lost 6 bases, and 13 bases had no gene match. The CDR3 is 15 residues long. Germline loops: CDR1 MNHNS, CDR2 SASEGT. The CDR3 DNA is TGTGCCAGCAGCCTCCTCGGGACAGAAAGAAACGAGCAGTACTTC. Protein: CASSLLGTERNEQYF.

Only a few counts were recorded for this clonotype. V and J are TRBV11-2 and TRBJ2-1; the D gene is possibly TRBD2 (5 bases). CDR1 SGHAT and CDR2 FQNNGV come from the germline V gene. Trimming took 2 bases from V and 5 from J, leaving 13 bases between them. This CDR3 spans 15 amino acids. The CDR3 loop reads CASSLSLLGDNEQFF. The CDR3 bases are TGTGCCAGCAGCTTATCCCTACTAGGCGACAATGAGCAGTTCTTC. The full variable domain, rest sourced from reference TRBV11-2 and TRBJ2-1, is EAGVAQSPRYKIIEKRQSVAFWCNPISGHATLYWYQQILGQGPKLLIQFQNNGVVDDSQLPKDRFSAERLKGVDSTLKIQPAKLEDSAVYLCASSLSLLGDNEQFFGPGTRLTVL.